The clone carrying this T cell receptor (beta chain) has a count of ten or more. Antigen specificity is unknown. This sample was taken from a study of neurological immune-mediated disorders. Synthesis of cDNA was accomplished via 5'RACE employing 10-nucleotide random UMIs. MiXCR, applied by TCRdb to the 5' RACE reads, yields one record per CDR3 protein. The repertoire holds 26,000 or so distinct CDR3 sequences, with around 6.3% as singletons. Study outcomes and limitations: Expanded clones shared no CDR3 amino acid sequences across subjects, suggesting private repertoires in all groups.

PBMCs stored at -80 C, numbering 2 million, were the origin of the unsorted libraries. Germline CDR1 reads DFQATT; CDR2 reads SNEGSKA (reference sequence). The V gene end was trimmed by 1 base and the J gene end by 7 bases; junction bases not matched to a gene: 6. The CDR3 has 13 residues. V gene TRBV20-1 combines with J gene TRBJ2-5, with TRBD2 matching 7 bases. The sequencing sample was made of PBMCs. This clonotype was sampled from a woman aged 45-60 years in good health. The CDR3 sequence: CSARGAGEGTQYF. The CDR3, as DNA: TGCAGTGCTAGAGGGGCCGGGGAGGGGACCCAGTACTTC.